This TCR beta chain was profiled in a study of T cell responses to AZD1222 COVID-19 vaccine. Study findings and constraints: Clonal diversity was possibly underestimated, and white British individuals and females predominated among donors.

The germline V gene encodes CDR1 SGHDT and CDR2 YYEEEE. The V gene lost 0 bases and the J gene lost 6 bases, with 7 bases spanning the gap. The CDR3 length is 13 residues. Concerning this clone: Its antigen is not identified.

Sequencing used immunoSEQ multiplex PCR; TCRdb keeps in-frame clones, though not all of them. The sample lists some 99,000 clones, 70% to 90% occurring once. This clonotype was sampled from an adult in good health. The chain uses TRBV5-6 and TRBJ2-1, with D perhaps TRBD1 (5 bases). Sequences were derived from peripheral blood, sampled on day 0 of MenACWY control vaccination. The CDR3 spells CASSLGQINEQFF. The DNA for the CDR3 is TGTGCCAGCAGCTTGGGACAGATCAATGAGCAGTTCTTC.